Sequencing of this TCR beta chain was carried out in a study of blood T cells in healthy people across ages. The authors ran a second PCR of about 6 to 11 cycles using a sample-barcoded 5' primer and a J-beta primer mix. TCRdb fed the 5' RACE reads into MiXCR, producing one record per CDR3 protein. Among about 930,000 distinct CDR3 sequences, about 29% were seen once, and the ten largest hold around 9.6%. Concerning this clonotype: What it recognizes is unknown.

General study results and limits: Whereas aged donors had fewer naive CD4+ cells, long-lived donors had more of them and higher diversity.

The CDR3 contains 13 residues. The germline V gene encodes CDR1 ENHRY and CDR2 SYGVKD. They isolated at least 6 million PBMCs from each sample. These data were likewise used in another study, on T cells of mothers and their children.

This chain links TRBV10-3 with TRBJ2-5, with TRBD1 as a possible D gene (5 bases). The J call could be wrong; TRBJ2-7 is a better fit for the DNA end. The sequenced sample consisted of blood. This TCR derives from a woman aged 40 to 49 in good health. The CDR3 DNA follows: TGTGCCATCAGTTTTGACAGATCCTACGAGCAGTACTTC. Translating it yields CAISFDRSYEQYF.